This T cell receptor (beta chain) was sequenced in a study of blood T cell repertoires in COVID-19. Study context: COVID-19 samples, acute and convalescent, were from the United States, Italy and Spain. Sources were T cells, B-cell-depleted T cells, or PBMCs; the material itself was cDNA or gDNA.

The CDR3 runs 19 residues. Germline CDR1 MGHRA, CDR2 YSYEKL. V lost 0 bases, J lost 0 bases, and 15 bases lay in between. Original data processing: Estimation of nucleated cell counts was performed using reference gene primer amplification. Here immunoSEQ multiplex PCR was the method, and the copy in TCRdb shows in-frame clones only, minus some. V and J calls and clone size are as listed in that table; D and trimming were resolved from the DNA. The profile covers some 300,000 clones, with approximately 86% appearing a single time and 13% taken by the ten largest. Seattle's enrolled individuals joined amid active infection and were then monitored longitudinally.

Sequencing input: peripheral blood. The origin of this receptor is a woman aged 70-85 years with COVID-19, enrolled during active disease. The chain employs TRBV4-1 and TRBJ1-6; perhaps TRBD1 as D (6 bases). For the CDR3, the DNA is TGCGCCAGCAGCCAAGATTCCGGACAGTCAAGCTCCTATAATTCACCCCTCCACTTT. Amino acids: CASSQDSGQSSSYNSPLHF.